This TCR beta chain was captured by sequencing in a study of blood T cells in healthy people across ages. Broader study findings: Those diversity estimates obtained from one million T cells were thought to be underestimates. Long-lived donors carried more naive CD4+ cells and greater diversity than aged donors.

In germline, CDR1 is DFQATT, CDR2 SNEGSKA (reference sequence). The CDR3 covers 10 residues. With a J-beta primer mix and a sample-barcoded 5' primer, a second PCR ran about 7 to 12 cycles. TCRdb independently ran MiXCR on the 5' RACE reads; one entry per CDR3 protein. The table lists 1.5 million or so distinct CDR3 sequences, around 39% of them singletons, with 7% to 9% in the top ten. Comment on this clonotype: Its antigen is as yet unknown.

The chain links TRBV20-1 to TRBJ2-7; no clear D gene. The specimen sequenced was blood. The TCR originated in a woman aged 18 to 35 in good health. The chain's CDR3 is CRAPNREQYF. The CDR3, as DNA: TGCAGGGCTCCAAATAGAGAGCAGTACTTC.